These T cell receptor beta chains were read from a single sample in a study of CD8 T cells in Susac syndrome. One entry per CDR3 protein, called by TCRdb with MiXCR from the immunoSEQ multiplex PCR reads. The table records about 430,000 distinct CDR3 sequences, around 85% of them present only once. The sequenced sample consisted of CD8+ T cells from PBMCs. These receptors originate from a human donor with multiple sclerosis. Both conserved end residues are part of each CDR3. A D gene is named only where the DNA matches it firmly. Some rows mark clone size as missing; the rest say once, few, many or name a class of expanded clone.

V: TRBV6-1
D: TRBD2
J: TRBJ2-1
size: NA
CDR3: CASILAGIHNEQFF
DNA: TGTGCCAGTATCCTAGCGGGGATTCACAATGAGCAGTTCTTC

V: TRBV7-8
D: NA
J: TRBJ2-1
size: NA
CDR3: CASSLAAAETYNEQFF
DNA: TGTGCCAGCAGCTTAGCGGCGGCGGAAACCTACAATGAGCAGTTCTTC

V: TRBV4-1
D: NA
J: TRBJ2-2
size: NA
CDR3: CASSQDAGTGELFF
DNA: TGCGCCAGCAGCCAAGATGCAGGGACCGGGGAGCTGTTTTTT

V: TRBV5-1
D: NA
J: TRBJ1-5
size: NA
CDR3: CASSFRAGQPQHF
DNA: TGCGCCAGCAGCTTTAGGGCGGGTCAGCCCCAGCATTTT

V: TRBV12-5
D: NA
J: TRBJ2-1
size: NA
CDR3: CASAPPGNNNEQFF
DNA: TGTGCTAGTGCCCCCCCAGGGAACAACAATGAGCAGTTCTTC

V: TRBV7-9
D: NA
J: TRBJ2-1
size: once
CDR3: CASLQGVAHEQFF
DNA: TGTGCCAGCCTGCAAGGGGTAGCCCATGAGCAGTTCTTC

V: TRBV7-9
D: TRBD1
J: TRBJ2-7
size: NA
CDR3: CASSSERQGGFEQYF
DNA: TGTGCCAGCAGCTCTGAGCGACAGGGTGGGTTCGAGCAGTACTTC

V: TRBV2
D: NA
J: TRBJ1-1
size: NA
CDR3: CASSQGTFEAFF
DNA: TGTGCCAGCAGCCAAGGGACGTTTGAAGCTTTCTTT

V: TRBV11-2
D: NA
J: TRBJ2-7
size: NA
CDR3: CASSPGTQHYEQYF
DNA: TGTGCCAGCAGCCCAGGGACGCAACACTACGAGCAGTACTTC

V: TRBV2
D: NA
J: TRBJ2-6
size: NA
CDR3: CASSDPSREAGANVLTF
DNA: TGTGCCAGCAGTGATCCTTCCAGGGAAGCTGGGGCCAACGTCCTGACTTTC

V: TRBV6-1
D: NA
J: TRBJ2-1
size: few
CDR3: CASSPRPDEQFF
DNA: TGTGCCAGCAGTCCCCGTCCCGATGAGCAGTTCTTC

V: TRBV5-1
D: NA
J: TRBJ1-1
size: once
CDR3: CASSLYQGEDTEAFF
DNA: TGCGCCAGCAGCTTGTACCAGGGAGAGGACACTGAAGCTTTCTTT

V: TRBV4-1
D: NA
J: TRBJ2-7
size: once
CDR3: CASSHQSQGFEQYF
DNA: TGCGCCAGCAGCCATCAAAGCCAGGGGTTCGAGCAGTACTTC

V: TRBV14
D: NA
J: TRBJ1-1
size: few
CDR3: CASSLTRQPNTEAFF
DNA: TGTGCCAGCAGCCTCACGCGACAGCCGAACACTGAAGCTTTCTTT

V: TRBV5-4
D: NA
J: TRBJ2-1
size: NA
CDR3: CASSIDESEQFF
DNA: TGTGCCAGCAGCATTGACGAAAGTGAGCAGTTCTTC